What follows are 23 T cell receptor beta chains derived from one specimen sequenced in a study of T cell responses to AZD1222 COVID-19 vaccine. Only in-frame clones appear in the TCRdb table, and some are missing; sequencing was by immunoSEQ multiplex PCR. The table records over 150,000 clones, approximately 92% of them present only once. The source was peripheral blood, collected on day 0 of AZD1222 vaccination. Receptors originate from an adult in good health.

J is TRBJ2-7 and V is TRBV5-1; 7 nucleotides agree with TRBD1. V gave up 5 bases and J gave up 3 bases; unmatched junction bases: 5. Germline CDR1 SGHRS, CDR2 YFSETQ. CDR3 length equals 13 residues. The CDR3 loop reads CASSIGQDYEQYF. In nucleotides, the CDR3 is TGCGCCAGCAGTATAGGACAGGACTACGAGCAGTACTTC.

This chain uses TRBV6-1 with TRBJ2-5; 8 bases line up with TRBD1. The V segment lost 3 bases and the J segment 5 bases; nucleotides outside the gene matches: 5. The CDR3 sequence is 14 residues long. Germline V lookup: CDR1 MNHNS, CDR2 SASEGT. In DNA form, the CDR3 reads TGTGCCAGCAGTGACCAGGGGGCTTGGGAGACCCAGTACTTC. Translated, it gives CASSDQGAWETQYF.

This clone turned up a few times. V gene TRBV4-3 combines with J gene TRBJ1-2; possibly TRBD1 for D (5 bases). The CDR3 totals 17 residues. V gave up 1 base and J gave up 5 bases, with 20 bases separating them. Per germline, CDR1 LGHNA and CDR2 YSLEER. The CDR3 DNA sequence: TGCGCCAGCAGCCAAGGTGAAGGACGGGGGGTCGTTTATGGCTACACCTTC. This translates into CASSQGEGRGVVYGYTF.

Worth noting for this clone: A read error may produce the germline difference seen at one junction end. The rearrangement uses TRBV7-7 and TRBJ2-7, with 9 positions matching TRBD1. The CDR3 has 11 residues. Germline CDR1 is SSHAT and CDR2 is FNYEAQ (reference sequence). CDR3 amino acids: CASSLGDRAYF. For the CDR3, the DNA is TGTGCTAGCAGCTTAGGGGACAGGGCGTACTTC. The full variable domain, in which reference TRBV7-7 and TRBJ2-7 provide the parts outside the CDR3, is GAGVSQSPRYKVTKRGQDVTLRCDPISSHATLYWYQQALGQGPEFLTYFNYEAQPDKSGLPSDRFSAERPEGSISTLTIQRTEQRDSAMYRCASSLGDRAYFGPGTRLTVT.

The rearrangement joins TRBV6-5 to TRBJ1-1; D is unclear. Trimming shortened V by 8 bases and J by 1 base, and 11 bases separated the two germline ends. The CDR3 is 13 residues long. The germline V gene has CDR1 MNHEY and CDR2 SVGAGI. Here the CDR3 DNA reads TGTGCCAGCTCCCCCGCGGGGAACACTGAAGCTTTCTTT. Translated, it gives CASSPAGNTEAFF.

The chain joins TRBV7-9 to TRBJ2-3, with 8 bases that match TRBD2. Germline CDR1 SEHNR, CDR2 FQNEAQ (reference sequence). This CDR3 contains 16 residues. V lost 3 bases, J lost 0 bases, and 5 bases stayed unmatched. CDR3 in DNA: TGTGCCAGCAGCTTGGGGGCTAGCGGGAGCACAGATACGCAGTATTTT. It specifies CASSLGASGSTDTQYF.

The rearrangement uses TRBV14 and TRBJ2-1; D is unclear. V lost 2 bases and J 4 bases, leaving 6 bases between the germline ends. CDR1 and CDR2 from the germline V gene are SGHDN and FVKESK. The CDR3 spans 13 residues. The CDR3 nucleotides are TGTGCCAGCAGCCAACAGCAGTACAATGAGCAGTTCTTC. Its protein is CASSQQQYNEQFF. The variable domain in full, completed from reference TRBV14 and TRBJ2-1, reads EAGVTQFPSHSVIEKGQTVTLRCDPISGHDNLYWYRRVMGKEIKFLLHFVKESKQDESGMPNNRFLAERTGGTYSTLKVQPAELEDSGVYFCASSQQQYNEQFFGPGTRLTVL.

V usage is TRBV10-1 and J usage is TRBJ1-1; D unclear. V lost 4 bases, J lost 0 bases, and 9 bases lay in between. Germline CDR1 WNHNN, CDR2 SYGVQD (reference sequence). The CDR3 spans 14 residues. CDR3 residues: CASSVGPMNTEAFF. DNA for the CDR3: TGCGCCAGCAGTGTAGGTCCAATGAACACTGAAGCTTTCTTT.

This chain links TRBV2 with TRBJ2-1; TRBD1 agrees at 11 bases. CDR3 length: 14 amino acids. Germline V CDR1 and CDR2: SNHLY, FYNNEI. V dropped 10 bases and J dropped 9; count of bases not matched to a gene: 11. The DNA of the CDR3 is TGTGCCACCAAGGGACAGGGGGATCGGGGTGAGCAGTTCTTC. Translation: CATKGQGDRGEQFF.

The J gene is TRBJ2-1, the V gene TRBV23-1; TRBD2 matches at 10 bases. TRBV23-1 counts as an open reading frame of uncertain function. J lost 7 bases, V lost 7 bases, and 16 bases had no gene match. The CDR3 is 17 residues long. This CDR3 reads CASTSTGSSGRGNEQFF. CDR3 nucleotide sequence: TGCGCCAGCACCTCAACGGGCTCGAGCGGGAGGGGGAATGAGCAGTTCTTC.

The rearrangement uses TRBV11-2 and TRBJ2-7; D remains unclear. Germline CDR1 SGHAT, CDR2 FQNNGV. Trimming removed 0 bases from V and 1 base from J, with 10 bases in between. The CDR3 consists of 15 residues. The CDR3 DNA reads TGTGCCAGCAGCTTAGACCTAATTGTATCCTACGAGCAGTACTTC. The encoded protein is CASSLDLIVSYEQYF.

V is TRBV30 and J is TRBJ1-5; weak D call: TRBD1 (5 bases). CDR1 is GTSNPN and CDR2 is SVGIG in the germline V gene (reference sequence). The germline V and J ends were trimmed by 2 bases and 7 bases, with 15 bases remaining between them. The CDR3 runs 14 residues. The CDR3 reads CAWSLGTGGQPQHF. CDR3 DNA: TGTGCCTGGAGTCTTGGGACCGGAGGACAGCCCCAGCATTTT.

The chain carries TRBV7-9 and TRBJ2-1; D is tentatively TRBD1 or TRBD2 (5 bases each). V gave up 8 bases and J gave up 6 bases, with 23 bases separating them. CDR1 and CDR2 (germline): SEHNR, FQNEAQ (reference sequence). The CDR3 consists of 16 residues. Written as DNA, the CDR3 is TGTGCCAGCGACCCCACTTGGGGGAATCCCCCCAATGAGCAGTTCTTC. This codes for CASDPTWGNPPNEQFF.

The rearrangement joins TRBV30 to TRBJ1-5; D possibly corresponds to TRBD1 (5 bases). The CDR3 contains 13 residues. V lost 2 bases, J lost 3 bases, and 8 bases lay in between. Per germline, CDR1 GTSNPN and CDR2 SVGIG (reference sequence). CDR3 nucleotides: TGTGCCTGGAGTAAGGGGATCAATCAGCCCCAGCATTTT. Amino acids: CAWSKGINQPQHF.

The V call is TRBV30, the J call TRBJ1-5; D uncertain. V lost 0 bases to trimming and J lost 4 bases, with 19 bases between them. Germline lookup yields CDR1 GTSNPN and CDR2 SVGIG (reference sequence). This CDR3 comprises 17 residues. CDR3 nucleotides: TGTGCCTGGAGTGTACAATCTGGTTTACGTCCAAATCAGCCCCAGCATTTT. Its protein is CAWSVQSGLRPNQPQHF.

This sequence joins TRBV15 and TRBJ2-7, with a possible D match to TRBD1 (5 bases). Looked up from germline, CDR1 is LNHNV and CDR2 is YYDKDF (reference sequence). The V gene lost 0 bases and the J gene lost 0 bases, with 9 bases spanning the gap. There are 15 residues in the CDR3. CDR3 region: CATSRDPGFSYEQYF. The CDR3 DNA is TGTGCCACCAGCAGAGATCCAGGGTTCTCCTACGAGCAGTACTTC.

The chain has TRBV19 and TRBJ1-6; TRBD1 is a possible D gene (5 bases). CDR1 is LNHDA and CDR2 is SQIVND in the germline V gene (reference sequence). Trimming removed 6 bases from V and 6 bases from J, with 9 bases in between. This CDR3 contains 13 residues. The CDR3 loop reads CASRDISNSPLHF. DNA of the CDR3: TGTGCCAGTAGGGACATCTCTAATTCACCCCTCCACTTT. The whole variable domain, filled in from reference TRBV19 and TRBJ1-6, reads DGGITQSPKYLFRKEGQNVTLSCEQNLNHDAMYWYRQDPGQGLRLIYYSQIVNDFQKGDIAEGYSVSREKKESFPLTVTSAQKNPTAFYLCASRDISNSPLHFGNGTRLTVT.

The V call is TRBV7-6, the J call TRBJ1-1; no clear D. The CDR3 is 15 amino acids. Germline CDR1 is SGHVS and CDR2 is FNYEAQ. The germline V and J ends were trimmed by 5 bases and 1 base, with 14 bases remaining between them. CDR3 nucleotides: TGTGCCAGCAGCCCCCGCCCCGAGCCGAACACTGAAGCTTTCTTT. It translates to CASSPRPEPNTEAFF.

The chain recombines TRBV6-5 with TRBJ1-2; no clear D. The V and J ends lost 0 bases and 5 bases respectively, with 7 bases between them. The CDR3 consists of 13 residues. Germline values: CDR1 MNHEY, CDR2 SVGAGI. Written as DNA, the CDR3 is TGTGCCAGCAGTTACTCGGCCGGGTATGGCTACACCTTC. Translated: CASSYSAGYGYTF.

The CDR3 nucleotides are TGTGCCAGCAAAGGAGGGACTGGAAACACCATATATTTT. Amino acid sequence: CASKGGTGNTIYF. The chain has TRBV7-9 and TRBJ1-3; D not certain. Per germline, CDR1 SEHNR and CDR2 FQNEAQ (reference sequence). The CDR3 is 13 residues long. V was trimmed by 7 bases and J by 2 bases, leaving 9 bases between them. The entire variable domain, with the rest obtained from reference TRBV7-9 and TRBJ1-3, is as follows: DTGVSQNPRHKITKRGQNVTFRCDPISEHNRLYWYRQTLGQGPEFLTYFQNEAQLEKSRLLSDRFSAERPKGSFSTLEIQRTEQGDSAMYLCASKGGTGNTIYFGEGSWLTVV.

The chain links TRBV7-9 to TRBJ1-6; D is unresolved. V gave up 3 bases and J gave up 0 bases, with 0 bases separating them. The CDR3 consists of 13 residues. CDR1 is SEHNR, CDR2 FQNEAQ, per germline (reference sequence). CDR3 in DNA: TGTGCCAGCAGCTTCTCCTATAATTCACCCCTCCACTTT. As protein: CASSFSYNSPLHF. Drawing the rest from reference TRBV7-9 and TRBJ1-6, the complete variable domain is DTGVSQNPRHKITKRGQNVTFRCDPISEHNRLYWYRQTLGQGPEFLTYFQNEAQLEKSRLLSDRFSAERPKGSFSTLEIQRTEQGDSAMYLCASSFSYNSPLHFGNGTRLTVT.

CDR3 sequence (DNA): TGTGCCAGCAGCGGGAGCTCTGGAAACACCATATATTTT. Protein: CASSGSSGNTIYF. The rearrangement links TRBV2 to TRBJ1-3; no firm D call. V dropped 6 bases and J dropped 0 bases, with 6 bases sitting between them. CDR1 and CDR2 from the germline V gene are SNHLY and FYNNEI. The CDR3 is 13 amino acids.

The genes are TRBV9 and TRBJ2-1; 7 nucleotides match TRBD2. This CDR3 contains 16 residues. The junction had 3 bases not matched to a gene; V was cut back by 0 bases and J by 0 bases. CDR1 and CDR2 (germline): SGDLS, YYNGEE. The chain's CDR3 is CASSVGRTSSYNEQFF. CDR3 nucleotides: TGTGCCAGCAGCGTAGGGAGGACTAGCTCCTACAATGAGCAGTTCTTC. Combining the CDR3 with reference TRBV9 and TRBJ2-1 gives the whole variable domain DSGVTQTPKHLITATGQRVTLRCSPRSGDLSVYWYQQSLDQGLQFLIQYYNGEERAKGNILERFSAQQFPDLHSELNLSSLELGDSALYFCASSVGRTSSYNEQFFGPGTRLTVL.